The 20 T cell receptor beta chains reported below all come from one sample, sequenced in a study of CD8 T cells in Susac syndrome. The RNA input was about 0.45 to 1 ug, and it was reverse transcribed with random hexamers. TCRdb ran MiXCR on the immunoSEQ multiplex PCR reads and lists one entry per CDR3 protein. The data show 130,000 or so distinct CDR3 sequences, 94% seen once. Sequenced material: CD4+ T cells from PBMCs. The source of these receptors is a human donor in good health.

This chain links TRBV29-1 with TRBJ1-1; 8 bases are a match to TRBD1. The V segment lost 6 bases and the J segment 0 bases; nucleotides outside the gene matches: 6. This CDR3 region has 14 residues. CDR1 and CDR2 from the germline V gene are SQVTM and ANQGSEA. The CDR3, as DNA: TGCAGCGTGTATAACAGGGGGGTGAACACTGAAGCTTTCTTT. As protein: CSVYNRGVNTEAFF.

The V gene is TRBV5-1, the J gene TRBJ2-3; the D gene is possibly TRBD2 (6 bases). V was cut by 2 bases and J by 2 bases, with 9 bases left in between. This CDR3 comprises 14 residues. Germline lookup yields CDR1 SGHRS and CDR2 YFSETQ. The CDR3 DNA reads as TGCGCCAGCAGCTTACGACTAGACACAGATACGCAGTATTTT. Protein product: CASSLRLDTDTQYF.

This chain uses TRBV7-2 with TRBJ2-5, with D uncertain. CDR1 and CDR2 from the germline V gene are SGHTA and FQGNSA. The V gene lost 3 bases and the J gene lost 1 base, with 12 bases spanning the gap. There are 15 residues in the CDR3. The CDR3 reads CASSFVVGPQETQYF. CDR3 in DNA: TGTGCCAGCAGCTTCGTCGTAGGACCCCAAGAGACCCAGTACTTC.

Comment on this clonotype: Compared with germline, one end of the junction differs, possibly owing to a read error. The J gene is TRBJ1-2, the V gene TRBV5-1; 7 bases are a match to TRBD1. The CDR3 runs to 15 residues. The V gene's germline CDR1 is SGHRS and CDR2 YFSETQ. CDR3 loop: CASILGVRDSHGYTF. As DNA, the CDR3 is TGCGCCAGCATCTTGGGGGTGAGGGACAGTCACGGCTACACCTTC.

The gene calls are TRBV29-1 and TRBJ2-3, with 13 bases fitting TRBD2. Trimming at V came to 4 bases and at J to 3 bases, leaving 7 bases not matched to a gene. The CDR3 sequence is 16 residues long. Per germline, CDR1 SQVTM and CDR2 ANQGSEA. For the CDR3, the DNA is TGCAGCGTTGGCCGAGGGACTAGCGGGGAGACAGATACGCAGTATTTT. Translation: CSVGRGTSGETDTQYF.

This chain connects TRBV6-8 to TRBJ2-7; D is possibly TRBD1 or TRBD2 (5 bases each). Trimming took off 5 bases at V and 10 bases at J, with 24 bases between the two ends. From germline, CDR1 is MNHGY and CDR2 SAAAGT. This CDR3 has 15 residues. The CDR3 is CASSILLGATPNQYF. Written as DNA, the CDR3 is TGTGCCAGCAGTATACTACTCGGGGCTACCCCGAACCAGTACTTC.

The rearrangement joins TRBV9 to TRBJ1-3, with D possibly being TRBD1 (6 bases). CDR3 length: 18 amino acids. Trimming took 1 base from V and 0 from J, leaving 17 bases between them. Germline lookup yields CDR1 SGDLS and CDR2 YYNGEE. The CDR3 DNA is TGTGCCAGCAGCGTATTTTCTATGGGGACAACCTCTGGAAACACCATATATTTT. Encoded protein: CASSVFSMGTTSGNTIYF.

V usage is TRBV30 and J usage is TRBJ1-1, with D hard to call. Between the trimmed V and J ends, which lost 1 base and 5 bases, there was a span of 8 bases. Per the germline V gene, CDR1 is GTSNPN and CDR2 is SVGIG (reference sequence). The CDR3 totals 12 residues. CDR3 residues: CAWSGDGTEAFF. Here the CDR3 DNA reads TGTGCCTGGAGTGGAGACGGGACTGAAGCTTTCTTT.

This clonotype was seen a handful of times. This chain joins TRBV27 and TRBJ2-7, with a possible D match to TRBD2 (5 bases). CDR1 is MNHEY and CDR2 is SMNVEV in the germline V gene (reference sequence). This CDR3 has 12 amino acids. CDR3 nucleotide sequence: TGTGGGGTAGGACCGCGGAGGAGAGTGCAGTACTTC. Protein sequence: CGVGPRRRVQYF.

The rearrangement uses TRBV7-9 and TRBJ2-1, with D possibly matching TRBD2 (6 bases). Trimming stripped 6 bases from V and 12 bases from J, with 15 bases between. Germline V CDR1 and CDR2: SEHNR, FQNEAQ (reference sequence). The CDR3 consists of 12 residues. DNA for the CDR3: TGTGCCAGCAGACCCCTAGCGCCAGCGCAGTTCTTC. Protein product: CASRPLAPAQFF.

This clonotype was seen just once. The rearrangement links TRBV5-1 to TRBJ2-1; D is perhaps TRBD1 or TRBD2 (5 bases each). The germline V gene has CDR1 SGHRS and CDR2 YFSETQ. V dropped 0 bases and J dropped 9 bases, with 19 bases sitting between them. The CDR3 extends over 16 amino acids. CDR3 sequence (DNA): TGCGCCAGCAGCTTGGCCAAGGTCACCTGGGACGGTGAGCAGTTCTTC. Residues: CASSLAKVTWDGEQFF. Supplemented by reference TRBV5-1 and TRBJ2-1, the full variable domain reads KAGVTQTPRYLIKTRGQQVTLSCSPISGHRSVSWYQQTPGQGLQFLFEYFSETQRNKGNFPGRFSGRQFSNSRSEMNVSTLELGDSALYLCASSLAKVTWDGEQFFGPGTRLTVL.

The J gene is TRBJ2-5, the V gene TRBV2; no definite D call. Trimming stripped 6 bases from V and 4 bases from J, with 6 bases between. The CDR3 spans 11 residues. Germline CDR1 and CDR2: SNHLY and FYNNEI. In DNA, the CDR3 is TGTGCCAGCAGCGAGAGAGAGACCCAGTACTTC. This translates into CASSERETQYF.

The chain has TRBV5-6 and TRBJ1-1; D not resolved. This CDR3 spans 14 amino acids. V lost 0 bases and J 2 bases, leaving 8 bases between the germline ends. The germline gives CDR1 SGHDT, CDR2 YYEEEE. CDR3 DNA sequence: TGTGCCAGCAGCTTGGTCCAGAAAAACACTGAAGCTTTCTTT. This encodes CASSLVQKNTEAFF. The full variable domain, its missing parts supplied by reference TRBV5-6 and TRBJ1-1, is DAGVTQSPTHLIKTRGQQVTLRCSPKSGHDTVSWYQQALGQGPQFIFQYYEEEERQRGNFPDRFSGHQFPNYSSELNVNALLLGDSALYLCASSLVQKNTEAFFGQGTRLTVV.

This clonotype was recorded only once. Here the CDR3 DNA reads TGCGCCAGCAGTGAGTCTCAAGGGGACTATGGCTACACCTTC. Encoded protein: CASSESQGDYGYTF. The V gene is TRBV10-2, the J gene TRBJ1-2; tentative D call: TRBD1 (5 bases). Germline V gene lookup returns CDR1 WSHSY and CDR2 SAAADI. V was shortened by 0 bases and J by 3 bases, with 8 bases between the two germline ends. CDR3 size: 14 residues.

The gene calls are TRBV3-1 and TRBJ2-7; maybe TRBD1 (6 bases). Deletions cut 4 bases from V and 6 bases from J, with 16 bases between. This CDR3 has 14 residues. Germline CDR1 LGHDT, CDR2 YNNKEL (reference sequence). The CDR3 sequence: CASSLGHLGGEQYF. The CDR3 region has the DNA TGTGCCAGCAGCCTGGGACATTTGGGTGGCGAGCAGTACTTC.

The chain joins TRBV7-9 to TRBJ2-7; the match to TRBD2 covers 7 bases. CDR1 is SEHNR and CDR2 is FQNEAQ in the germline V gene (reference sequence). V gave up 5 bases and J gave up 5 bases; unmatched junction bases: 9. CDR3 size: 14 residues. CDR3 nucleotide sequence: TGTGCCAGCAGCGTCCAGGGAGGGGAAAACGAGCAGTACTTC. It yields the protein CASSVQGGENEQYF.

CDR3 coding DNA: TGTGCCAGCAGTGCGAACAGGTATAGCAATCAGCCCCAGCATTTT. As protein: CASSANRYSNQPQHF. The chain recombines TRBV6-1 with TRBJ1-5, with D possibly being TRBD1 (5 bases). The CDR3 has 15 amino acids. Germline V gene lookup returns CDR1 MNHNS and CDR2 SASEGT. Trimming shortened V by 4 bases and J by 0 bases, and 10 bases separated the two germline ends.

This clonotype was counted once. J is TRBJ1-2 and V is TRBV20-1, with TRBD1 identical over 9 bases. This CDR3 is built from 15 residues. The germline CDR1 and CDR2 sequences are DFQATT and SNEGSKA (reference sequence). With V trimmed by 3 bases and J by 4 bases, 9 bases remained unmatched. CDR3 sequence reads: CSARSGTGRSYGYTF. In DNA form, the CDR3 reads TGCAGTGCTAGGTCCGGGACAGGGCGTTCCTATGGCTACACCTTC.

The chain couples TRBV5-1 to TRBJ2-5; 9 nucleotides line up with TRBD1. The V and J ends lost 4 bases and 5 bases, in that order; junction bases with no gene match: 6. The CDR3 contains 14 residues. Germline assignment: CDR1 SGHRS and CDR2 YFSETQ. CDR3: CASSPGQGLETQYF. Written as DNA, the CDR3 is TGCGCCAGCAGCCCGGGACAGGGATTGGAGACCCAGTACTTC.

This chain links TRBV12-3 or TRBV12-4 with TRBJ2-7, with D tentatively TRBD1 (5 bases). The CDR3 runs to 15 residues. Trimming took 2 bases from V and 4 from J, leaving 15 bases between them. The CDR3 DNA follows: TGTGCCAGCAGTTTATCTGACAGCCAAGGGTACGAGCAGTACTTC. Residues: CASSLSDSQGYEQYF.